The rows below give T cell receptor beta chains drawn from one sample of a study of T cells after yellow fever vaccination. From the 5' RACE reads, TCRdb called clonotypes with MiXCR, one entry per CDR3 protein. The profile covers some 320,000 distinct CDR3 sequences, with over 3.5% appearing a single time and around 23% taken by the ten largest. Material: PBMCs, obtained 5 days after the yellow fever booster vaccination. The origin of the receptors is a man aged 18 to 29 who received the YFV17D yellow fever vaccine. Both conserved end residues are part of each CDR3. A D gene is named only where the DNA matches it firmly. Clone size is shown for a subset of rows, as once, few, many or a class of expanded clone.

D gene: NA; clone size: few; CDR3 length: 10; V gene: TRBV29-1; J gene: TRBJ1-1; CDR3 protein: CSAASAEAFF; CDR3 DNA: TGCAGCGCGGCGTCGGCTGAAGCTTTCTTT
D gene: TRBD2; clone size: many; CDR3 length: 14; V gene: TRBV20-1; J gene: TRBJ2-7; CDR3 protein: CSARGTSVNYEQYF; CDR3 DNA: TGCAGTGCTAGAGGGACTAGCGTAAATTACGAGCAGTACTTC
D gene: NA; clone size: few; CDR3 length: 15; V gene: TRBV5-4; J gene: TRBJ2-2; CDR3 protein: CASSKGGANTGELFF; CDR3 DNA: TGTGCCAGCAGCAAGGGGGGAGCGAACACCGGGGAGCTGTTTTTT
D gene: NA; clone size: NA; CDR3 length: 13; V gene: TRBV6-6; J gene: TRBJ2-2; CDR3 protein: CASSYSGHRELFF; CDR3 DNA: TGTGCCAGCAGTTACTCGGGGCACCGGGAGCTGTTTTTT
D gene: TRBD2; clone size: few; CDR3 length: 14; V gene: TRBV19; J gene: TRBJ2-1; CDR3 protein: CASSIWRGDNEQFF; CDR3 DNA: TGTGCCAGTAGTATCTGGCGGGGGGACAATGAGCAGTTCTTC
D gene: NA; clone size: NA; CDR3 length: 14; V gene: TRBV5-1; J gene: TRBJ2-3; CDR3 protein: CASFQGQPQDTQYF; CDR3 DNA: TGCGCCAGCTTTCAAGGACAGCCTCAGGATACGCAGTATTTT
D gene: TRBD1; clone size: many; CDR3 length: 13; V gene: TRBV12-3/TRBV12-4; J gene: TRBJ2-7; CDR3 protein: CASSPQGAREQYF; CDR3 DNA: TGTGCCAGCAGTCCACAGGGGGCGCGCGAGCAGTACTTC
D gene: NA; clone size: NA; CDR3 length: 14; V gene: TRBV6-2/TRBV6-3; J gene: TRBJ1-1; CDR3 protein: CASSYGDPNTEAFF; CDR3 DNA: TGTGCCAGCAGTTACGGGGATCCGAACACTGAAGCTTTCTTT
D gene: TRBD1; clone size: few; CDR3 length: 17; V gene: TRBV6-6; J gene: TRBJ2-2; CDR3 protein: CASSYSVQGANTGELFF; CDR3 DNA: TGTGCCAGCAGTTACTCGGTACAGGGGGCTAACACCGGGGAGCTGTTTTTT
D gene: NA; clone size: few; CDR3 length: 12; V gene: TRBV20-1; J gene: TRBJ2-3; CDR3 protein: CSAIYREDTQYF; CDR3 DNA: TGCAGTGCTATATACAGGGAGGATACGCAGTATTTT
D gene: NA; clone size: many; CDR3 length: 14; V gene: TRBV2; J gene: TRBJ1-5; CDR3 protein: CASSDGSYNQPQHF; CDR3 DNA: TGTGCCAGCAGTGATGGAAGCTACAATCAGCCCCAGCATTTT
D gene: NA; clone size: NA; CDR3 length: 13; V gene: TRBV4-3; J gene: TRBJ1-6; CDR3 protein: CASSQLLVSPLHF; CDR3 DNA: TGCGCCAGCAGCCAATTACTGGTTTCACCCCTCCACTTT
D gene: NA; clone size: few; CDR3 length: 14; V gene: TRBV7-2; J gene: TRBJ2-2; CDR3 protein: CASSAFRAGGELFF; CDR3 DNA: TGTGCCAGCAGCGCCTTCAGAGCGGGCGGGGAGCTGTTTTTT
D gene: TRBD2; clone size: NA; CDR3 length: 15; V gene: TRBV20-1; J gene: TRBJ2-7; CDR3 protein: CSARRTSGDPYEQYF; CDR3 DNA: TGCAGTGCTAGGCGGACTAGCGGAGACCCCTACGAGCAGTACTTC
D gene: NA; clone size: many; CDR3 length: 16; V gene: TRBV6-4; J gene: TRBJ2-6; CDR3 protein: CASSESSRSGANVLTF; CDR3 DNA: TGTGCCAGCAGTGAATCCTCACGCTCTGGGGCCAACGTCCTGACTTTC
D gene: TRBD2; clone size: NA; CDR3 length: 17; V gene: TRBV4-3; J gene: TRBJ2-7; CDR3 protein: CASSQDLSVAGVYEQYF; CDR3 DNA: TGCGCCAGCAGCCAAGATCTTTCGGTAGCGGGGGTTTACGAGCAGTACTTC
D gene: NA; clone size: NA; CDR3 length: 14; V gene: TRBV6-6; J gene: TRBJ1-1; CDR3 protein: CASSYFDSSTEAFF; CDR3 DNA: TGTGCCAGCAGCTACTTCGACAGTAGCACTGAAGCTTTCTTT
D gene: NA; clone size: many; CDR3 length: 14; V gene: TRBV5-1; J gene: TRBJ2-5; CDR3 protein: CASSFTGSWETQYF; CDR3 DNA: TGCGCCAGCAGCTTCACAGGGTCTTGGGAGACCCAGTACTTC
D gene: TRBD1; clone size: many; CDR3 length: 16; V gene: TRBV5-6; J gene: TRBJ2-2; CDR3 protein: CASSISGTGPTGELFF; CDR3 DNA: TGTGCCAGCAGCATCTCCGGGACAGGGCCTACCGGGGAGCTGTTTTTT
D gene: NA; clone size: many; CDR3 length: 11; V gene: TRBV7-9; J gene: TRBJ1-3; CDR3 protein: CASNRGNTIYF; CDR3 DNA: TGTGCCAGCAACCGTGGAAACACCATATATTTT
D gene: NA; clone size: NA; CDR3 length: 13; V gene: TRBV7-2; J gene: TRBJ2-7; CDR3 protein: CASSPDDWYEQYF; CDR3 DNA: TGTGCCAGCAGCCCGGATGACTGGTACGAGCAGTACTTC
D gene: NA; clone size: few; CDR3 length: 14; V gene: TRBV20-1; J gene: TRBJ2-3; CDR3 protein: CSAKMGGGADTQYF; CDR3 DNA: TGCAGTGCAAAGATGGGGGGTGGTGCAGATACGCAGTATTTT
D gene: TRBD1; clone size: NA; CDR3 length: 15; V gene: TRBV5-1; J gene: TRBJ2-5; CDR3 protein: CASSLLTGAQETQYF; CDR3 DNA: TGCGCCAGCAGCTTGTTGACAGGGGCTCAAGAGACCCAGTACTTC
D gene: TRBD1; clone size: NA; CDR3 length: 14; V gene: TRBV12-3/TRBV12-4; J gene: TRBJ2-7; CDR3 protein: CASGPRTGDYEQYF; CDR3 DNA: TGTGCCAGCGGACCAAGGACAGGGGACTACGAGCAGTACTTC
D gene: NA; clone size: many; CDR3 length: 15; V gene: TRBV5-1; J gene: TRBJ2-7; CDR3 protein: CASSLATGGAYEQYF; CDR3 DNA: TGCGCCAGCAGCTTGGCCACGGGCGGAGCCTACGAGCAGTACTTC
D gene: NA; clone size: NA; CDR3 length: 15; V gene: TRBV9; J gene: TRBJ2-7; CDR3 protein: CASSVEGGSSYEQYF; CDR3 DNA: TGTGCCAGCAGCGTAGAAGGGGGGAGCTCCTACGAGCAGTACTTC
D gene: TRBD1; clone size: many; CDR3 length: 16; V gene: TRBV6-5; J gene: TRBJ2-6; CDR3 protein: CASSATGGHGANVLTF; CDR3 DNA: TGTGCCAGCAGTGCAACAGGGGGCCATGGGGCCAACGTCCTGACTTTC
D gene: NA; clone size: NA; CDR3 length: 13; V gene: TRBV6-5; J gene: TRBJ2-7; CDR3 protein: CASSYSPTYEQYF; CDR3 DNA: TGTGCCAGCAGTTACTCTCCCACCTACGAGCAGTACTTC
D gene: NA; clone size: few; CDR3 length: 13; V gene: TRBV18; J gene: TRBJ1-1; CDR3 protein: CASSPRLDTEAFF; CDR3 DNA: TGTGCCAGCTCACCGAGGTTAGACACTGAAGCTTTCTTT
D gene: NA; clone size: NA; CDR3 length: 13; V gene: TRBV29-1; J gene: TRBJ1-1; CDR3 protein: CSVVTFLETEAFF; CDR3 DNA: TGCAGCGTTGTGACATTTCTAGAAACTGAAGCTTTCTTT
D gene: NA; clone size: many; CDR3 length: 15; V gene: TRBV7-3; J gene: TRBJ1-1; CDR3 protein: CASSLRAGENTEAFF; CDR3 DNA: TGTGCCAGCAGCTTAAGGGCAGGGGAGAACACTGAAGCTTTCTTT
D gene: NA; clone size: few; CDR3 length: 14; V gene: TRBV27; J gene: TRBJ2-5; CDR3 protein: CASSLYGTMETQYF; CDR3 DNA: TGTGCCAGCAGTTTGTACGGGACAATGGAGACCCAGTACTTC
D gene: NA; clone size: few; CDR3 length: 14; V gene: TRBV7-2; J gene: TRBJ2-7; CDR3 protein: CASSPRGGLYEQYF; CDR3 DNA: TGTGCCAGCAGCCCCCGAGGCGGGCTTTACGAGCAGTACTTC
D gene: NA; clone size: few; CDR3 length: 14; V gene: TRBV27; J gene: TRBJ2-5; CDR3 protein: CASSLSGRAGTQYF; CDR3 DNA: TGTGCCAGCAGTTTATCTGGCCGGGCGGGGACCCAGTACTTC
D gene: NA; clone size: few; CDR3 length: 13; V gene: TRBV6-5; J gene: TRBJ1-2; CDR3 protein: CASSRRRLDGYTF; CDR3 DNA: TGTGCCAGCAGTAGGAGACGGCTTGACGGCTACACCTTC
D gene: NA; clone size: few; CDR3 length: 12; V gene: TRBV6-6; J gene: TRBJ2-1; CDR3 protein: CASSQGFDEQFF; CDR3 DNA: TGTGCCAGCAGTCAGGGGTTCGATGAGCAGTTCTTC
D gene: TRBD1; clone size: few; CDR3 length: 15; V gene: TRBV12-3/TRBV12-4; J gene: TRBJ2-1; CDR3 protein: CASTLGQGGNNEQFF; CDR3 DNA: TGTGCCAGCACTCTGGGACAGGGAGGAAACAATGAGCAGTTCTTC